Presented here are 20 T cell receptor beta chains from one specimen sequenced in a study of blood T cell repertoires in COVID-19. Data came from immunoSEQ multiplex PCR; TCRdb stores just in-frame clones and leaves some out. The sample consists of approximately 250,000 clones, about 91% of them appearing once. Sequenced sample: PBMCs or T cells enriched from blood (not recorded which). These receptor sequences come from a woman aged 40 to 50 with acute COVID-19.

This chain links TRBV6-5 with TRBJ2-7; maybe TRBD2 (5 bases). Germline CDR1 reads MNHEY; CDR2 reads SVGAGI. Trimming shortened V by 6 bases and J by 2 bases, and 11 bases separated the two germline ends. The CDR3 spans 13 residues. For the CDR3, the DNA is TGTGCCAGCAGGGCCCTTAGCGCCTACGAGCAGTACGTC. Its translation is CASRALSAYEQYV.

The rearrangement links TRBV6-6 to TRBJ1-2; perhaps TRBD1 as D (6 bases). Germline CDR1 and CDR2: MNHNY and SVGAGI (reference sequence). The V and J ends lost 6 bases and 4 bases respectively, with 12 bases between them. The CDR3 totals 13 residues. CDR3 region: CASRVGARYGYTF. In DNA form, the CDR3 reads TGTGCCAGCAGAGTGGGGGCTCGCTATGGCTACACCTTC.

The chain carries TRBV2 and TRBJ1-5; no reliable D call. V was cut by 8 bases and J by 4 bases, with 18 bases left in between. The CDR3 loop spans 15 amino acids. Germline values: CDR1 SNHLY, CDR2 FYNNEI. This CDR3 is CASGKDSTGNQPQHF. Here the CDR3 DNA reads TGTGCCAGCGGCAAAGACTCAACGGGAAATCAGCCCCAGCATTTT.

This chain joins TRBV5-1 and TRBJ1-1; D might be TRBD1 (5 bases). Germline lookup yields CDR1 SGHRS and CDR2 YFSETQ. V lost 0 bases to trimming and J lost 4 bases, with 10 bases between them. The CDR3 has 14 residues. CDR3 residues: CASSLVAGPTEAFF. The CDR3 DNA sequence: TGCGCCAGCAGCTTGGTGGCGGGGCCCACTGAAGCTTTCTTT.

This chain uses TRBV19 with TRBJ1-1, with D hard to call. The CDR3 runs to 13 residues. V was trimmed by 3 bases and J by 0 bases, leaving 5 bases between them. Germline V gives CDR1 LNHDA, CDR2 SQIVND (reference sequence). The CDR3: CASSIGMNTEAFF. The CDR3 DNA follows: TGTGCCAGTAGTATCGGGATGAACACTGAAGCTTTCTTT.

V is TRBV7-8 and J is TRBJ2-3; 7 bases align to TRBD2. V dropped 2 bases and J dropped 4; count of bases not matched to a gene: 12. The CDR3 is 17 amino acids. From germline, CDR1 is SGHVS and CDR2 FQNEAQ. The DNA for the CDR3 is TGTGCCAGCAGCTTACGGTTAGGCGGGAGACGGGCAGATACGCAGTATTTT. Encoded protein: CASSLRLGGRRADTQYF.

The V and J genes are TRBV24-1 and TRBJ1-4, with TRBD1 as a possible D gene (5 bases). The CDR3 runs 14 residues. From germline, CDR1 is KGHDR and CDR2 SFDVKD. V was pared by 9 bases and J by 4 bases, with 14 bases between. The CDR3 DNA is TGTGCCACCTCAGACGGGGGTTTTAATGAAAAACTGTTTTTT. This gives the protein CATSDGGFNEKLFF.

The rearrangement links TRBV10-3 to TRBJ2-5, with no clear D. The germline gives CDR1 ENHRY, CDR2 SYGVKD. V lost 3 bases, J lost 3 bases, and 11 bases lay in between. The CDR3 has 14 amino acids. In nucleotides, the CDR3 is TGTGCCATCAGTGAACCCGCCCTAAAAGAGACCCAGTACTTC. Protein product: CAISEPALKETQYF.

The rearrangement joins TRBV30 to TRBJ2-4; 9 bases are a match to TRBD1. V trimming: 0 bases; J trimming: 0 bases; junction bases outside the gene matches: 9. The germline V gene encodes CDR1 GTSNPN and CDR2 SVGIG (reference sequence). The CDR3 length is 18 residues. CDR3 amino acids: CAWSVTGGLLLAKNIQYF. In DNA, the CDR3 is TGTGCCTGGAGTGTTACAGGGGGCCTATTATTAGCCAAAAACATTCAGTACTTC.

The CDR3 protein is CASLPTLKETQYF. The CDR3 bases are TGTGCCAGCTTACCCACGCTAAAAGAGACCCAGTACTTC. The chain joins TRBV18 to TRBJ2-5; D is ambiguous. There are 13 residues in the CDR3. Germline V gene data show CDR1 as KGHSH and CDR2 as LQKENI. Trimming took off 7 bases at V and 3 bases at J, with 12 bases between the two ends.

The chain recombines TRBV3-1 (or the pseudogene TRBV3-2) with TRBJ2-3, with 10 bases identical to TRBD2. V was pared by 1 base and J by 2 bases, with 6 bases of the junction left unmatched. This CDR3 has 17 amino acids. Per germline, CDR1 LGHDT and CDR2 YNNKEL (reference sequence). CDR3 DNA sequence: TGTGCCAGCAGCCAAGGGGTTAGCGGGGGGATCACAGATACGCAGTATTTT. As protein: CASSQGVSGGITDTQYF.

The CDR3 region has the DNA TGTGCCAGCAGCCTCGACAGGGTTCGAGCTTTCTTT. Translating gives CASSLDRVRAFF. This chain joins TRBV11-2 and TRBJ1-1, with 7 bases fitting TRBD1. J gave up 10 bases and V 5 bases, and 7 bases lay outside the gene matches. CDR1 SGHAT and CDR2 FQNNGV come from the germline V gene. The CDR3 runs 12 residues.

The gene calls are TRBV29-1 and TRBJ1-5; 7 bases align to TRBD1. The V gene end was trimmed by 6 bases and the J gene end by 3 bases; junction bases not matched to a gene: 8. CDR1 SQVTM and CDR2 ANQGSEA come from the germline V gene. The CDR3 runs 14 residues. This CDR3 is CSVVFGQVNQPQHF. The CDR3, as DNA: TGCAGCGTGGTTTTTGGACAGGTCAATCAGCCCCAGCATTTT.

This rearrangement joins TRBV14 to TRBJ2-3, with D hard to call. The V gene lost 1 base and the J gene lost 4 bases, with 6 bases spanning the gap. The CDR3 length is 13 residues. Germline CDR1 SGHDN, CDR2 FVKESK. CDR3 loop: CASSQVPADTQYF. The CDR3 DNA is TGTGCCAGCAGCCAAGTTCCGGCAGATACGCAGTATTTT.

This clone has just one count. The chain couples TRBV30 to TRBJ2-7, with 9 bases aligning to TRBD2. The CDR3 has 11 amino acids. With V trimmed by 4 bases and J by 7 bases, 2 bases remained unmatched. In germline, CDR1 is GTSNPN, CDR2 SVGIG (reference sequence). CDR3 sequence reads: CAWTSGNEQYV. The CDR3 nucleotides read TGTGCCTGGACTAGCGGGAATGAGCAGTACGTC.

The rearrangement uses TRBV7-2 and TRBJ2-1; 8 bases agree with TRBD1. The CDR3 contains 14 residues. The trim removed 5 bases at V and 5 bases at J, leaving 5 bases unmatched. Looked up from germline, CDR1 is SGHTA and CDR2 is FQGNSA. This chain's CDR3 is CASSPRTGNNEQFF. CDR3 nucleotides: TGTGCCAGCAGCCCTCGGACAGGGAACAATGAGCAGTTCTTC.

The V call is TRBV6-5, the J call TRBJ1-3; TRBD1 might be the D (6 bases). Germline CDR1 and CDR2: MNHEY and SVGAGI. Trimming took 6 bases from V and 4 from J, leaving 10 bases between them. CDR3 length: 13 residues. CDR3 loop: CASRDSIGNTIYF. The CDR3 nucleotides are TGTGCCAGCAGGGACAGTATCGGAAACACCATATATTTT.

CDR3 in amino acids: CASRPLDIAAFF. The CDR3 region has the DNA TGTGCCAGCAGACCCCTGGACATCGCGGCTTTCTTT. The chain combines TRBV12-3 or TRBV12-4 with TRBJ1-1, with D perhaps matching TRBD1 (5 bases). The CDR3 has 12 residues. V shed 6 bases and J shed 11 bases, with 16 bases lying between them.

The rearrangement uses TRBV21-1 and TRBJ1-2; the table's D call of TRBD1 was not tested on the DNA. TRBV21-1 counts as a pseudogene. This CDR3 has 16 residues. Here the CDR3 reads CASSKLRPDRGYGYTF. The DNA for the CDR3 is TGTGCCAGCAGCAAACTGCGGCCGGACAGGGGCTATGGCTACACCTTC.

This clone was observed once. V usage is TRBV27 and J usage is TRBJ2-1; 7 positions match TRBD2. CDR3 length: 15 residues. Losses at the gene ends were 7 bases for V and 4 bases for J; bases not matched to a gene: 10. Germline CDR1 reads MNHEY; CDR2 reads SMNVEV (reference sequence). The DNA for the CDR3 is TGTGCCAGCACCTTACTAGCGAGTGGGTACAATGAGCAGTTCTTC. Its protein product is CASTLLASGYNEQFF.